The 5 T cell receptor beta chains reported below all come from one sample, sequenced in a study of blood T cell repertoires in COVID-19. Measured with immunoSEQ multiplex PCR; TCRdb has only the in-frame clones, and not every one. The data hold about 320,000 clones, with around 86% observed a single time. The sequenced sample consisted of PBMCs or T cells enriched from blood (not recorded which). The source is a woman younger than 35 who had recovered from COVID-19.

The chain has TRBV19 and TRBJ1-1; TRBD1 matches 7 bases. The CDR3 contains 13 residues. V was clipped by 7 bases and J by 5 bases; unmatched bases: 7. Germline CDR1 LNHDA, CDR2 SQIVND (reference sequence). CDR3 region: CASTNRGKTEAFF. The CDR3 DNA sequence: TGTGCCAGTACCAACAGGGGAAAGACTGAAGCTTTCTTT.

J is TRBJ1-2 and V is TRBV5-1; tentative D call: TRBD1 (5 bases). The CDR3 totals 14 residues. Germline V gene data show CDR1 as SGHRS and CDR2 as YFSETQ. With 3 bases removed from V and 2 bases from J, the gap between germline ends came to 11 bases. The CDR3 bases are TGCGCCAGCAGCTATGAGACAGCAAACTATGGCTACACCTTC. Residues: CASSYETANYGYTF.

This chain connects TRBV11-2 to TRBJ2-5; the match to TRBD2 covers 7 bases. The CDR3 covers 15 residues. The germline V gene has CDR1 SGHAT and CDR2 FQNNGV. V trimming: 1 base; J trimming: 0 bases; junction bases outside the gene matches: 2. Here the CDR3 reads CASSLGGGNQETQYF. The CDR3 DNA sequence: TGTGCCAGCAGCTTAGGGGGAGGGAACCAAGAGACCCAGTACTTC.

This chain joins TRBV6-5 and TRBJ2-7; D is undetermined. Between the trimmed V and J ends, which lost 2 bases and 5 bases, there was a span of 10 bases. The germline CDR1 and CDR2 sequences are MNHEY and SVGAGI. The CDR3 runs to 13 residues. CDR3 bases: TGTGCCAGCAGTTACCCTACTCGCGACGAGCAGTACTTC. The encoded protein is CASSYPTRDEQYF.

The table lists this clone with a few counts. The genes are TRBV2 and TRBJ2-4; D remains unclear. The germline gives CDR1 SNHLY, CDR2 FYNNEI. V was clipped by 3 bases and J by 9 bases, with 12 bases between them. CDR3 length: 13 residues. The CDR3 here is CASSDSYVSIQYF. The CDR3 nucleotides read TGTGCCAGCAGTGACTCCTATGTCTCCATTCAGTACTTC.